Shown below are 20 T cell receptor beta chains from a single sample sequenced in a study of blood T cell repertoires in COVID-19. The table came from immunoSEQ multiplex PCR; TCRdb's copy has only in-frame clones and leaves some out. The table has approximately 230,000 clones, roughly 80% seen once. Sequences were obtained from peripheral blood. The receptors shown here come from an elderly woman with active or convalescent COVID-19.

The chain is built from TRBV5-1 and TRBJ2-1; 12 bases line up with TRBD2. The CDR3 is made up of 18 amino acids. V lost 2 bases, J lost 1 base, and 7 bases stayed unmatched. CDR1 is SGHRS, CDR2 YFSETQ, per germline. The DNA for the CDR3 is TGCGCCAGCAGCTTAGGACTAGCGGGGCTCCCATCCTACAATGAGCAGTTCTTC. This codes for CASSLGLAGLPSYNEQFF.

V and J are TRBV3-1 (or the pseudogene TRBV3-2) and TRBJ2-4, with 12 bases that match TRBD2. Trimming at V came to 2 bases and at J to 6 bases, leaving 5 bases not matched to a gene. CDR1 is LGHDT, CDR2 YNNKEL, per germline (reference sequence). The CDR3 covers 16 residues. The CDR3 loop is CASSQPLTSGRNIQYF. CDR3 sequence (DNA): TGTGCCAGCAGCCAACCGTTGACTAGCGGGAGAAACATTCAGTACTTC.

The V gene is TRBV5-1, the J gene TRBJ1-3; the D is unclear. Germline V lookup: CDR1 SGHRS, CDR2 YFSETQ. Trimming removed 0 bases at V and 6 bases at J, with 13 bases between. This CDR3 contains 15 residues. The CDR3 DNA sequence: TGCGCCAGCAGCTTGGTTCCAGAACTACTAAACACCATATATTTT. Protein: CASSLVPELLNTIYF.

V is TRBV5-1 and J is TRBJ1-1; D not certain. The CDR3 is 14 residues long. The V end was cut by 0 bases, the J end by 0 bases, with 6 bases between. Germline CDR1 SGHRS, CDR2 YFSETQ. CDR3 nucleotides: TGCGCCAGCAGCTTGGACAGAATGAACACTGAAGCTTTCTTT. It is translated as CASSLDRMNTEAFF.

This CDR3 is CASSLDGLAEMYQETQYF. The CDR3 DNA is TGCGCCAGCAGCTTGGACGGACTAGCGGAGATGTACCAAGAGACCCAGTACTTC. This chain connects TRBV5-1 to TRBJ2-5; TRBD2 aligns across 10 bases. CDR1 and CDR2 from the germline V gene are SGHRS and YFSETQ. Trimming took 0 bases from V and 0 from J; bases not matched to a gene: 8. The CDR3 is 18 residues long.

The CDR3 DNA is TGTGCCAGCACCGGGGGGGCGGATGGCTACACCTTC. It yields the protein CASTGGADGYTF. The genes are TRBV2 and TRBJ1-2, with D perhaps TRBD1 (6 bases). Germline V gives CDR1 SNHLY, CDR2 FYNNEI. Between the trimmed V and J ends, which lost 7 bases and 6 bases, there was a span of 12 bases. The CDR3 length is 12 residues.

The CDR3 DNA sequence: TGCGCCAGCAGCTACTCTGGCGGGACGTCCTACGAGCAGTACTTC. This encodes CASSYSGGTSYEQYF. The chain links TRBV5-1 to TRBJ2-7; D may be TRBD2 (6 bases). Germline-derived CDR1 and CDR2 are SGHRS and YFSETQ. V lost 3 bases to trimming and J lost 1 base, with 14 bases between them. The CDR3 consists of 15 residues.

V is TRBV5-4 and J is TRBJ2-2; TRBD1 agrees at 10 bases. Germline V gives CDR1 SGHNT, CDR2 YYREEE (reference sequence). This CDR3 has 18 amino acids. The V and J ends lost 0 bases and 3 bases, in that order; junction bases with no gene match: 8. The CDR3 nucleotides are TGTGCCAGCAGCTTGGCCGGGCGGACAGGGGGTGACACCGGGGAGCTGTTTTTT. Translation gives CASSLAGRTGGDTGELFF.

There are a few counts of this clone. The rearrangement uses TRBV12-3 or TRBV12-4 and TRBJ2-1; 7 bases match TRBD1. The length of the CDR3 is 12 residues. Trimming removed 6 bases from V and 5 bases from J; junction bases left unmatched: 1. In nucleotides, the CDR3 is TGTGCCAGCAGAGGGACAGACAATGAGCAGTTCTTC. Translating it yields CASRGTDNEQFF.

This CDR3 is CSAPLEGGTDTQYF. CDR3 nucleotides: TGCAGCGCCCCATTGGAGGGAGGCACAGATACGCAGTATTTT. V is TRBV29-1 and J is TRBJ2-3; a possible D gene is TRBD2 (6 bases). From germline, CDR1 is SQVTM and CDR2 ANQGSEA. Trimming took 7 bases from V and 1 from J, leaving 15 bases between them. The CDR3 extends over 14 amino acids.

The chain combines TRBV2 with TRBJ2-3; 10 bases are shared with TRBD2. J was trimmed by 2 bases and V by 8 bases; bases with no gene match: 4. Germline loops: CDR1 SNHLY, CDR2 FYNNEI. This CDR3 is 14 amino acids long. DNA for the CDR3: TGTGCCAGCGGGCTAGCGGGGGACACAGATACGCAGTATTTT. Its protein product is CASGLAGDTDTQYF.

The rearrangement uses TRBV6-5 and TRBJ1-1, with D possibly being TRBD1 (5 bases). This CDR3 has 14 amino acids. V dropped 5 bases and J dropped 2 bases, with 12 bases sitting between them. Germline V gene sequence: CDR1 MNHEY, CDR2 SVGAGI. The CDR3 DNA reads as TGTGCCAGCAGTCAGGGTTTCTTAAACACTGAAGCTTTCTTT. It is translated as CASSQGFLNTEAFF.

The chain is built from TRBV19 and TRBJ1-5; maybe TRBD1 (5 bases). CDR3 length: 16 amino acids. CDR1 and CDR2 from the germline V gene are LNHDA and SQIVND (reference sequence). The V end was cut by 3 bases, the J end by 0 bases, with 12 bases between. The CDR3 nucleotides read TGTGCCAGTAGTATCCAGGGAATCGATAGCAATCAGCCCCAGCATTTT. Protein: CASSIQGIDSNQPQHF.

The chain is built from TRBV5-1 and TRBJ2-3; the D gene is possibly TRBD1 (6 bases). Germline V gives CDR1 SGHRS, CDR2 YFSETQ. Trimming took off 2 bases at V and 3 bases at J, with 16 bases between the two ends. The CDR3 is 16 residues long. The CDR3 sequence: CASSFGTTEGTDTQYF. CDR3 sequence (DNA): TGCGCCAGCAGCTTTGGGACAACAGAAGGTACAGATACGCAGTATTTT. The whole variable domain, remainder taken from reference TRBV5-1 and TRBJ2-3, is KAGVTQTPRYLIKTRGQQVTLSCSPISGHRSVSWYQQTPGQGLQFLFEYFSETQRNKGNFPGRFSGRQFSNSRSEMNVSTLELGDSALYLCASSFGTTEGTDTQYFGPGTRLTVL.

This clone was found once. The CDR3 DNA follows: TGTGCCAGCAGCTGGACCGGACAGAACTATGGCTACACCTTC. Amino acids: CASSWTGQNYGYTF. The rearrangement links TRBV5-5 to TRBJ1-2, with D tentatively TRBD1 (6 bases). V gave up 3 bases and J gave up 2 bases, with 11 bases separating them. CDR3 size: 14 residues. From germline, CDR1 is SGHKS and CDR2 YYEKEE (reference sequence). Full variable domain (outside the CDR3, taken from reference TRBV5-5 and TRBJ1-2): DAGVTQSPTHLIKTRGQQVTLRCSPISGHKSVSWYQQVLGQGPQFIFQYYEKEERGRGNFPDRFSARQFPNYSSELNVNALLLGDSALYLCASSWTGQNYGYTFGSGTRLTVV.

The chain carries TRBV27 and TRBJ1-6; 7 bases agree with TRBD1. Trimming cost V 5 bases and J 5 bases; bases outside gene matches: 18. Germline CDR1 MNHEY, CDR2 SMNVEV (reference sequence). This CDR3 has 19 amino acids. In nucleotides, the CDR3 is TGTGCCAGCAGTCTGATCCCGAACAGGGGCCCCTATCATAATTCACCCCTCCACTTT. It yields the protein CASSLIPNRGPYHNSPLHF.

The rearrangement links TRBV9 to TRBJ2-3; possible D gene TRBD2, 6 bases. The V gene's germline CDR1 is SGDLS and CDR2 YYNGEE. The V end was cut by 4 bases, the J end by 2 bases, with 11 bases between. The CDR3 sequence is 14 residues long. The CDR3 DNA is TGTGCCAGCAGCACCCGGGGGACCACAGATACGCAGTATTTT. It codes for CASSTRGTTDTQYF.

This clone showed up just a few times. V usage is TRBV6-4 and J usage is TRBJ1-5, with TRBD1 matching 10 bases. The CDR3 runs to 17 residues. J gave up 9 bases and V 6 bases, and 17 bases lay outside the gene matches. The germline CDR1 and CDR2 sequences are MRHNA and SNTAGT. CDR3: CASSVGTGATVYRPQHF. CDR3 bases: TGTGCCAGCAGCGTGGGGACAGGGGCTACGGTGTATCGGCCCCAGCATTTT.

V and J are TRBV10-2 and TRBJ2-7; 12 positions match TRBD2. The CDR3 has 15 residues. The V gene's germline CDR1 is WSHSY and CDR2 SAAADI. After removal of 6 bases from V and 2 bases from J, the junction contained 5 bases not matched to a gene. CDR3 amino acids: CASRERTSGTYEQYF. As DNA, the CDR3 is TGCGCCAGCAGAGAAAGGACTAGCGGGACCTACGAGCAGTACTTC.

The chain has TRBV2 and TRBJ2-7, with 9 bases fitting TRBD1. CDR3 length equals 14 residues. Trimming at V came to 5 bases and at J to 2 bases, leaving 4 bases not matched to a gene. Germline CDR1 and CDR2: SNHLY and FYNNEI. CDR3 DNA sequence: TGTGCCAGCAGTACCGGGACAGGGACCTACGAGCAGTACTTC. As protein: CASSTGTGTYEQYF.